What follows are 14 T cell receptor beta chains derived from one specimen sequenced in a study of sequential checkpoint blockade in melanoma. Treatment in this sample: randomized to nivolumab then ipilimumab (arm A) or the reverse (arm B). TCRdb keeps only in-frame clones here, not all; method: immunoSEQ multiplex PCR. Of about 6,600 clones listed, about 20% are singletons. The source was tumor tissue (inferred from file names), collected from a patient given nivolumab and ipilimumab in sequence. These receptors came from a human donor with melanoma.

This sequence joins TRBV7-5 and TRBJ1-1; the table's D call TRBD1 went unverified against the DNA. TRBV7-5 is shown as a pseudogene. There are 16 residues in the CDR3. The CDR3 is CASSLRQGGVGTEAFF. In DNA, the CDR3 is TGTGCCAGCAGCTTAAGACAGGGGGGGGTCGGCACTGAAGCTTTCTTT.

The rearrangement links TRBV5-1 to TRBJ2-3, with TRBD2 matching over 9 bases. Trimming cost V 4 bases and J 1 base; bases outside gene matches: 13. Germline V lookup: CDR1 SGHRS, CDR2 YFSETQ. CDR3 length equals 18 residues. The CDR3 DNA is TGCGCCAGCAGCCAAAGGTTAGCGGGAGAAGTGGGCACAGATACGCAGTATTTT. Residues: CASSQRLAGEVGTDTQYF. Based on the CDR3 plus reference TRBV5-1 and TRBJ2-3, the full variable domain is KAGVTQTPRYLIKTRGQQVTLSCSPISGHRSVSWYQQTPGQGLQFLFEYFSETQRNKGNFPGRFSGRQFSNSRSEMNVSTLELGDSALYLCASSQRLAGEVGTDTQYFGPGTRLTVL.

The V and J genes are TRBV19 and TRBJ1-2; 10 nucleotides match TRBD1. Trimming at V came to 7 bases and at J to 4 bases, leaving 9 bases not matched to a gene. This CDR3 has 15 residues. CDR1 is LNHDA and CDR2 is SQIVND in the germline V gene (reference sequence). The CDR3 loop reads CASIKDRGRSYGYTF. CDR3 coding DNA: TGTGCCAGTATTAAAGACAGGGGGCGAAGCTATGGCTACACCTTC.

The rearrangement links TRBV30 to TRBJ1-4; D is possibly TRBD1 (6 bases). CDR3 size: 13 residues. CDR1 is GTSNPN, CDR2 SVGIG, per germline (reference sequence). The V end was cut by 2 bases, the J end by 5 bases, with 9 bases between. The CDR3 DNA is TGTGCCTGGAGTAGAGGGGGGAATGAAAAACTGTTTTTT. It specifies CAWSRGGNEKLFF.

The table lists this clone with a few counts. This chain connects TRBV11-3 to TRBJ2-3; D uncertain. V lost 3 bases and J 7 bases, leaving 17 bases between the germline ends. The CDR3 totals 15 residues. The germline V gene has CDR1 SGHNT and CDR2 YENEEA. DNA of the CDR3: TGTGCCAGCAGCTTGGGCTCCCCATGGATATATACGCAGTATTTT. Its protein is CASSLGSPWIYTQYF.

This clone has ten or more counts. This chain uses TRBV11-3 with TRBJ2-7, with D possibly TRBD2 on 6 matching bases. Germline CDR1 is SGHNT and CDR2 is YENEEA. Trimming removed 3 bases from V and 1 base from J, with 16 bases in between. The CDR3 has 16 residues. This chain's CDR3 is CASSLSQAGVSYEQYF. As DNA, the CDR3 is TGTGCCAGCAGCTTGTCTCAAGCGGGCGTTTCCTACGAGCAGTACTTC.

This clone appeared a few times. The genes are TRBV6-7 and TRBJ1-4; TRBD1 is a possible D gene (6 bases). TRBV6-7 is reported as an ORF; its role is uncertain. The CDR3 extends over 15 amino acids. V dropped 5 bases and J dropped 0 bases, with 10 bases sitting between them. This CDR3 is CASSPHRATNEKLFF. CDR3 nucleotides: TGTGCCAGCAGTCCACACAGGGCAACTAATGAAAAACTGTTTTTT.

This sequence joins TRBV14 and TRBJ1-1; D not certain. The germline CDR1 and CDR2 sequences are SGHDN and FVKESK. The CDR3 consists of 15 residues. The V end lost 1 base, the J end lost 0 bases, and 9 bases lay between the germline ends. The CDR3: CASSQGIGMNTEAFF. The CDR3 DNA is TGTGCCAGCAGCCAAGGGATAGGTATGAACACTGAAGCTTTCTTT. Looking up the rest from reference TRBV14 and TRBJ1-1 gives the full variable domain: EAGVTQFPSHSVIEKGQTVTLRCDPISGHDNLYWYRRVMGKEIKFLLHFVKESKQDESGMPNNRFLAERTGGTYSTLKVQPAELEDSGVYFCASSQGIGMNTEAFFGQGTRLTVV.

V usage is TRBV14 and J usage is TRBJ2-3; tentatively, D is TRBD2 (5 bases). The germline V gene encodes CDR1 SGHDN and CDR2 FVKESK. Trimming removed 0 bases at V and 2 bases at J, with 15 bases between. The CDR3 is 17 residues long. The CDR3 nucleotides read TGTGCCAGCAGCCAAGATACGCTAGCAGAATACACAGATACGCAGTATTTT. This sequence encodes CASSQDTLAEYTDTQYF.

This clone is medium-sized within its sample. The V call is TRBV11-3, the J call TRBJ2-1; tentative D call: TRBD2 (7 bases). V lost 0 bases to trimming and J lost 4 bases, with 10 bases between them. This CDR3 is built from 15 residues. Germline assignment: CDR1 SGHNT and CDR2 YENEEA. The CDR3 spells CASSLERGPYNEQFF. CDR3 DNA sequence: TGTGCCAGCAGCTTAGAGCGGGGGCCTTACAATGAGCAGTTCTTC. Full variable domain (rest looked up from reference TRBV11-3 and TRBJ2-1): EAGVVQSPRYKIIEKKQPVAFWCNPISGHNTLYWYLQNLGQGPELLIRYENEEAVDDSQLPKDRFSAERLKGVDSTLKIQPAELGDSAVYLCASSLERGPYNEQFFGPGTRLTVL.

This rearrangement joins TRBV11-3 to TRBJ2-3, with no clear D. Germline V gene sequence: CDR1 SGHNT, CDR2 YENEEA. Trimming stripped 5 bases from V and 0 bases from J, with 9 bases between. This CDR3 is 14 amino acids long. This CDR3 reads CASSPTRSTDTQYF. DNA for the CDR3: TGTGCCAGCAGCCCTACAAGGAGCACAGATACGCAGTATTTT.

The chain is built from TRBV6-8 and TRBJ2-6; D is uncertain. This CDR3 region has 14 residues. The germline gives CDR1 MNHGY, CDR2 SAAAGT. V shed 2 bases and J shed 0 bases, with 2 bases lying between them. CDR3 residues: CASSYNSGANVLTF. The CDR3 DNA follows: TGTGCCAGCAGTTACAACTCTGGGGCCAACGTCCTGACTTTC.

The chain carries TRBV15 and TRBJ2-5; perhaps TRBD1 as D (6 bases). CDR1 LNHNV and CDR2 YYDKDF come from the germline V gene (reference sequence). This CDR3 region has 16 residues. V was trimmed by 0 bases and J by 4 bases, leaving 15 bases between them. This CDR3 reads CATSRDAATGRETQYF. CDR3 DNA: TGTGCCACCAGCAGAGATGCGGCAACAGGGCGAGAGACCCAGTACTTC.

In its sample, this clone ranks as medium-sized. The rearrangement joins TRBV6-8 to TRBJ2-2, with D uncertain. Germline-derived CDR1 and CDR2 are MNHGY and SAAAGT. The length of the CDR3 is 14 residues. V was cut by 2 bases and J by 0 bases, with 4 bases left in between. CDR3 sequence (DNA): TGTGCCAGCAGTTACGGACCGAACACCGGGGAGCTGTTTTTT. The encoded protein is CASSYGPNTGELFF.